The 21 T cell receptor beta chains given below trace back to one sample, sequenced in a study of Ad26.COV2.S vaccination and SARS-CoV-2 variants (dated by TCRdb to the early 2020s). Libraries were made using the immunoSEQ multiplex PCR assay. TCRdb re-hosts the immuneACCESS table, in-frame sequences only. Its copies lack some clones; in the studies checked, an unresolved V gene accounts for under half of them, and the cause for the rest is not known. The sample data list about 500,000 clones, and around 89% of these were observed just once. Approximately 1.7% of the sample rests with the top ten. The treatment or condition label on this specimen signifies: approximately 18 received Ad26.COV2.S at low or high dose, single or two shots; five or six received placebo; per-sample allocation not given. Repertoires of vaccine and placebo recipients were sequenced from samples collected on day 63 after the first injection.

Sequenced here: peripheral blood, sampled in a trial of Ad26.COV2.S vaccine versus placebo. The receptors here all came from a person between 18 and 60 years old who received the Ad26.COV2.S COVID-19 vaccine or a placebo.

This chain connects TRBV3-1 (or the pseudogene TRBV3-2) to TRBJ2-7; TRBD2 agrees at 11 bases. Germline CDR1 LGHDT, CDR2 YNNKEL (reference sequence). The CDR3 runs to 15 residues. The V and J ends lost 1 base and 4 bases, in that order; junction bases with no gene match: 3. CDR3 in DNA: TGTGCCAGCAGCCAAGCCACTAGCGGGAGATACGAGCAGTACTTC. It yields the protein CASSQATSGRYEQYF.

On this clone: Given a much more abundant clone one base away, this may be a read error. The chain couples TRBV11-2 to TRBJ2-7; no definite D call. The CDR3 is 11 residues long. V was clipped by 3 bases and J by 6 bases, with 6 bases between them. The germline gives CDR1 SGHAT, CDR2 FQNNGV. The chain's CDR3 is CASSFPGEQYF. In DNA form, the CDR3 reads TGTGCCAGCAGCTTCCCCGGCGAGCAGTACTTC.

The rearrangement links TRBV9 to TRBJ1-2, with a possible D match to TRBD1 (5 bases). Germline V gives CDR1 SGDLS, CDR2 YYNGEE. Trimming left V 4 bases short and J 2 bases short, with 15 bases between. There are 15 residues in the CDR3. The CDR3 region is CASSPRQTGNYGYTF. CDR3 DNA: TGTGCCAGCAGCCCGAGACAGACGGGAAACTATGGCTACACCTTC.

V is TRBV12-1 and J is TRBJ1-5; the DNA was not compared with TRBD1, the D call given in the table. TRBV12-1 is marked as a pseudogene. The CDR3 consists of 14 residues. The CDR3 here is CASSFRDRAQPQHF. DNA of the CDR3: TGTGCCAGCAGCTTTCGGGACAGGGCTCAGCCCCAGCATTTT.

The chain employs TRBV19 and TRBJ1-2, with D unresolved. The ends were cut back, 4 bases at V and 0 bases at J, with 9 bases in the middle. The CDR3 loop spans 14 amino acids. Germline CDR1 is LNHDA and CDR2 is SQIVND (reference sequence). The CDR3 region is CASSRYTSNYGYTF. In nucleotides, the CDR3 is TGTGCCAGTAGTAGGTACACCTCTAACTATGGCTACACCTTC. The whole variable domain, remainder taken from reference TRBV19 and TRBJ1-2, is DGGITQSPKYLFRKEGQNVTLSCEQNLNHDAMYWYRQDPGQGLRLIYYSQIVNDFQKGDIAEGYSVSREKKESFPLTVTSAQKNPTAFYLCASSRYTSNYGYTFGSGTRLTVV.

The chain uses TRBV5-1 and TRBJ2-3, with 9 bases lining up with TRBD1. Per germline, CDR1 SGHRS and CDR2 YFSETQ. Trimming cost V 4 bases and J 1 base; bases outside gene matches: 4. The length of the CDR3 is 15 residues. The CDR3 is CASSPGDRGTDTQYF. As DNA, the CDR3 is TGCGCCAGCAGCCCCGGGGACAGGGGCACAGATACGCAGTATTTT.

This chain connects TRBV9 to TRBJ1-4; the D gene is possibly TRBD1 (5 bases). CDR3 length: 14 amino acids. Trimming removed 3 bases from V and 5 bases from J, with 11 bases in between. Germline CDR1 is SGDLS and CDR2 is YYNGEE. CDR3 loop: CASSEGVPNEKLFF. The CDR3 DNA follows: TGTGCCAGCAGCGAAGGGGTTCCCAATGAAAAACTGTTTTTT.

The genes are TRBV5-6 and TRBJ2-7; tentative D call: TRBD1 (5 bases). Trimming removed 0 bases from V and 4 bases from J, with 11 bases in between. The CDR3 runs 14 residues. The germline CDR1 and CDR2 sequences are SGHDT and YYEEEE. CDR3 loop: CASSLVAGPYEQYF. The CDR3 DNA sequence: TGTGCCAGCAGCTTGGTGGCAGGGCCATACGAGCAGTACTTC.

This clone was recorded a few times. The CDR3 DNA reads as TGTGCCAGCAGCAGGGACAGGGTTTCACCCCTCCACTTT. Its protein product is CASSRDRVSPLHF. The chain couples TRBV5-4 to TRBJ1-6; 9 nucleotides agree with TRBD1. The CDR3 covers 13 residues. The germline gives CDR1 SGHNT, CDR2 YYREEE (reference sequence). Germline trimming cut 4 bases from V and 9 bases from J; bases unmatched to any gene: 2. Using reference TRBV5-4 and TRBJ1-6 for the parts outside the CDR3, the full variable domain is ETGVTQSPTHLIKTRGQQVTLRCSSQSGHNTVSWYQQALGQGPQFIFQYYREEENGRGNFPPRFSGLQFPNYSSELNVNALELDDSALYLCASSRDRVSPLHFGNGTRLTVT.

The CDR3: CASTRESSYNSPLHF. Here the CDR3 DNA reads TGTGCCAGCACAAGGGAGAGCTCCTATAATTCACCCCTCCACTTT. The chain links TRBV2 to TRBJ1-6; unclear D gene. Germline lookup yields CDR1 SNHLY and CDR2 FYNNEI. The CDR3 extends over 15 amino acids. The germline V and J ends were trimmed by 7 bases and 0 bases, with 10 bases remaining between them.

The chain has TRBV30 and TRBJ2-2, with 7 bases lining up with TRBD1. J lost 3 bases, V lost 2 bases, and 9 bases had no gene match. Germline V gene lookup returns CDR1 GTSNPN and CDR2 SVGIG (reference sequence). This CDR3 has 16 residues. CDR3 in DNA: TGTGCCTGGAGTAAACCTGAGGGACAGCACACCGGGGAGCTGTTTTTT. Amino acid sequence: CAWSKPEGQHTGELFF. Supplemented by reference TRBV30 and TRBJ2-2, the full variable domain reads SQTIHQWPATLVQPVGSPLSLECTVEGTSNPNLYWYRQAAGRGLQLLFYSVGIGQISSEVPQNLSASRPQDRQFILSSKKLLLSDSGFYLCAWSKPEGQHTGELFFGEGSRLTVL.

This clone was observed a few times. The chain joins TRBV7-2 to TRBJ1-6, with a possible D match to TRBD1 (6 bases). The CDR3 totals 15 residues. Germline assignment: CDR1 SGHTA and CDR2 FQGNSA. Trimming shortened V by 2 bases and J by 9 bases, and 14 bases separated the two germline ends. CDR3 in DNA: TGTGCCAGCAGCTTAAGCCGGGGGCTGGGTTCACCCCTCCACTTT. As protein: CASSLSRGLGSPLHF.

For the CDR3, the DNA is TGTGCCAGCAGCTTAGACGGGACTAGCGGGGCCAAAAACATTCAGTACTTC. It specifies CASSLDGTSGAKNIQYF. This chain uses TRBV7-9 with TRBJ2-4, with 12 nucleotides matching TRBD2. This CDR3 is built from 17 residues. Germline V gives CDR1 SEHNR, CDR2 FQNEAQ (reference sequence). The ends lost 1 base at V and 1 base at J; junction bases unmatched: 2.

The genes are TRBV28 and TRBJ1-5; D uncertain. The germline CDR1 and CDR2 sequences are MDHEN and SYDVKM. Trimming removed 1 base at V and 0 bases at J, with 10 bases between. CDR3 size: 16 residues. CDR3 bases: TGTGCCAGCAGTTTATCCAGAGCTTATAGCAATCAGCCCCAGCATTTT. This codes for CASSLSRAYSNQPQHF.

The chain has TRBV27 and TRBJ1-6; TRBD1 matches 8 bases. This CDR3 comprises 15 residues. Germline trimming cut 8 bases from V and 9 bases from J; bases unmatched to any gene: 12. Per germline, CDR1 MNHEY and CDR2 SMNVEV (reference sequence). CDR3 sequence (DNA): TGTGCCAGCGCGATCAGGGGGCTGCCGGGTTCACCCCTCCACTTT. Translating gives CASAIRGLPGSPLHF.

This clone was found a few times. The V gene is TRBV6-5, the J gene TRBJ1-1; TRBD1 matches at 8 bases. Looked up from germline, CDR1 is MNHEY and CDR2 is SVGAGI. V gave up 2 bases and J gave up 6 bases; unmatched junction bases: 8. The CDR3 covers 15 residues. CDR3 protein: CASSYVTGGHSEAFF. CDR3 DNA sequence: TGTGCCAGCAGTTACGTCACAGGGGGTCATTCTGAAGCTTTCTTT.

The chain uses TRBV4-2 and TRBJ2-5; D is possibly TRBD1 (6 bases). CDR1 is LGHNA and CDR2 is YNFKEQ in the germline V gene. V lost 3 bases to trimming and J lost 4 bases, with 15 bases between them. The CDR3 contains 15 residues. This CDR3 is CASSQSAATGETQYF. CDR3 DNA sequence: TGTGCCAGCAGCCAGAGTGCCGCGACAGGAGAGACCCAGTACTTC.

V is TRBV30 and J is TRBJ1-6; no reliable D call. Germline V gene data show CDR1 as GTSNPN and CDR2 as SVGIG (reference sequence). The CDR3 covers 16 residues. V was cut by 0 bases and J by 0 bases, with 9 bases left in between. The CDR3 DNA reads as TGTGCCTGGAGTGTTCGGGCCAGCTCCTATAATTCACCCCTCCACTTT. It codes for CAWSVRASSYNSPLHF.

V usage is TRBV7-2 and J usage is TRBJ2-1; TRBD1 or TRBD2 may be the D gene (5 bases each). Germline V CDR1 and CDR2: SGHTA, FQGNSA. Between the trimmed V and J ends, which lost 2 bases and 0 bases, there was a span of 11 bases. This CDR3 is 16 amino acids long. The CDR3 DNA follows: TGTGCCAGCAGCTTACTGGCAGGGAGCTCCTACAATGAGCAGTTCTTC. It translates to CASSLLAGSSYNEQFF.

The chain uses TRBV5-1 and TRBJ2-7; D gene uncertain. With 0 bases removed from V and 3 bases from J, the gap between germline ends came to 10 bases. CDR3 size: 14 residues. Germline CDR1 reads SGHRS; CDR2 reads YFSETQ. CDR3: CASSLAGRLYEQYF. The CDR3 DNA is TGCGCCAGCAGCTTGGCCGGTAGACTCTACGAGCAGTACTTC.

This clone was observed a single time. The chain carries TRBV6-5 and TRBJ2-3; TRBD2 agrees at 9 bases. V was pared by 0 bases and J by 3 bases, with 4 bases of the junction left unmatched. The CDR3 is 16 residues long. Germline V lookup: CDR1 MNHEY, CDR2 SVGAGI. The chain's CDR3 is CASSYSSSGKTDTQYF. DNA of the CDR3: TGTGCCAGCAGTTACTCGTCTAGCGGGAAGACAGATACGCAGTATTTT.